Below, one TCR beta chain is given with its context. The timepoints at which blood was sampled were baseline, cycle 4 day 1, and cycle 7 day 1. Trimming removed 4 bases at V and 0 bases at J, with 13 bases between. Germline assignment: CDR1 SGHNT and CDR2 YYREEE (reference sequence). CDR3 size: 16 residues. Clones were sequenced by immunoSEQ multiplex PCR, and TCRdb holds only the in-frame ones, with some missing. The sample has roughly 49,000 clones, approximately 85% seen once. The data are from a study of OX40 agonist ivuxolimab in advanced cancers. For the study at large: Intravenous ivuxolimab was administered to patients every 2 weeks at 0.01 to 10 mg/kg. The diagnoses of dose-escalation patients were hepatocellular carcinoma, melanoma, renal cell or head and neck cancer. Prior checkpoint blockade (anti-PD-1, anti-PD-L1 or anti-CTLA-4) was permitted; about 40% had it.

This specimen was CD4+ or CD8+ T cells sorted from blood, taken in a trial of the OX40 agonist ivuxolimab. This chain joins TRBV5-4 and TRBJ2-2; D uncertain. This clonotype was obtained from an adult with an advanced solid tumor such as melanoma, head and neck, liver or kidney cancer. The CDR3 nucleotides are TGTGCCAGCAGCGCCAGCGCCAAGCCGAACACCGGGGAGCTGTTTTTT. Encoded protein: CASSASAKPNTGELFF. Full variable domain (missing parts from reference TRBV5-4 and TRBJ2-2): ETGVTQSPTHLIKTRGQQVTLRCSSQSGHNTVSWYQQALGQGPQFIFQYYREEENGRGNFPPRFSGLQFPNYSSELNVNALELDDSALYLCASSASAKPNTGELFFGEGSRLTVL.